A single sample gave rise to the 20 T cell receptor beta chains below, sequenced in a study of cytomegalovirus exposure and HLA in healthy donors. 60 Vbeta and 13 Jbeta primers were used in PCR. Using immunoSEQ multiplex PCR, the repertoire was profiled, and TCRdb retains in-frame clones only, with some absent. The profile shows around 200,000 clones, 60% to 85% of them singletons. Sequenced sample: PBMCs. These receptors all come from a female donor in good health and CMV-seronegative.

This clone turned up a few times. V gene TRBV9 combines with J gene TRBJ1-6, with a weak D call TRBD1 (6 bases). Deletions cut 3 bases from V and 10 bases from J, with 14 bases between. Germline assignment: CDR1 SGDLS and CDR2 YYNGEE. The CDR3 length is 14 residues. As DNA, the CDR3 is TGTGCCAGCAGCGCGGGACCCCAGGGGTCACCCCTCCACTTT. It codes for CASSAGPQGSPLHF.

The rearrangement joins TRBV9 to TRBJ2-7; 8 nucleotides line up with TRBD2. Germline V CDR1 and CDR2: SGDLS, YYNGEE. V gave up 3 bases and J gave up 3 bases; unmatched junction bases: 8. The CDR3 runs 15 residues. As DNA, the CDR3 is TGTGCCAGCAGCGCGGGACTAGGAGGGTTCTACGAGCAGTACTTC. It translates to CASSAGLGGFYEQYF.

The gene calls are TRBV7-8 and TRBJ1-2; a weak D match, TRBD1 (6 bases). The V gene's germline CDR1 is SGHVS and CDR2 FQNEAQ. This CDR3 contains 13 residues. Between the trimmed V and J ends, which lost 0 bases and 10 bases, there was a span of 12 bases. DNA for the CDR3: TGTGCCAGCAGCTTAGCTCAGGGGATATCCTACACCTTC. Its protein is CASSLAQGISYTF.

Points on this clone: At one boundary the junction diverges from the germline segment, which might be a read error. The V and J genes are TRBV7-9 and TRBJ2-1; 10 bases fit TRBD2. The CDR3 length is 15 residues. From germline, CDR1 is SEHNR and CDR2 FQNEAQ (reference sequence). This CDR3 reads CSSSLVAGGDNEQFF. CDR3 bases: TGTTCCAGCAGCTTAGTAGCGGGAGGTGACAATGAGCAGTTCTTC. The full variable domain, rest sourced from reference TRBV7-9 and TRBJ2-1, is DTGVSQNPRHKITKRGQNVTFRCDPISEHNRLYWYRQTLGQGPEFLTYFQNEAQLEKSRLLSDRFSAERPKGSFSTLEIQRTEQGDSAMYLCSSSLVAGGDNEQFFGPGTRLTVL.

The chain is built from TRBV7-9 and TRBJ2-3, with 13 bases lining up with TRBD2. Germline values: CDR1 SEHNR, CDR2 FQNEAQ (reference sequence). The CDR3 is 16 residues long. The ends lost 8 bases at V and 2 bases at J; junction bases unmatched: 7. CDR3 nucleotide sequence: TGTGCCAGCGTAGCGGGGACTAGCGGGGTCACAGATACGCAGTATTTT. Translated: CASVAGTSGVTDTQYF.

V is TRBV25-1 and J is TRBJ1-1; D may be TRBD1 (6 bases). Germline loops: CDR1 MGHDK, CDR2 SYGVNS. This CDR3 spans 14 amino acids. Trimming removed 6 bases at V and 4 bases at J, with 15 bases between. CDR3 loop: CASSRPGVRTEAFF. In DNA form, the CDR3 reads TGTGCCAGCAGCCGACCAGGGGTTCGCACTGAAGCTTTCTTT.

This rearrangement joins TRBV27 to TRBJ1-1; D remains unclear. Deletions cut 5 bases from V and 4 bases from J, with 17 bases between. The V gene's germline CDR1 is MNHEY and CDR2 SMNVEV (reference sequence). The CDR3 is made up of 15 amino acids. The CDR3 spells CASSGRSLRGTEAFF. The CDR3 DNA reads as TGTGCCAGCAGTGGGAGATCCCTCCGGGGCACTGAAGCTTTCTTT.

V and J are TRBV9 and TRBJ2-7; D gene ambiguous. Germline V gene sequence: CDR1 SGDLS, CDR2 YYNGEE. The CDR3 totals 11 residues. V lost 4 bases, J lost 7 bases, and 9 bases lay in between. The CDR3 reads CASSTPGEQYF. In DNA form, the CDR3 reads TGTGCCAGCAGCACCCCCGGGGAGCAGTACTTC.

This chain joins TRBV30 and TRBJ2-7; the D is unclear. Trimming stripped 2 bases from V and 1 base from J, with 12 bases between. CDR3 size: 14 residues. Germline values: CDR1 GTSNPN, CDR2 SVGIG (reference sequence). The CDR3 is CAWSLEVQSYEQYF. The CDR3 nucleotides read TGTGCCTGGAGTCTTGAGGTCCAGTCCTACGAGCAGTACTTC.

This chain joins TRBV10-3 and TRBJ2-1; 9 bases agree with TRBD1. Germline V gene sequence: CDR1 ENHRY, CDR2 SYGVKD. V gave up 6 bases and J gave up 3 bases; unmatched junction bases: 9. This CDR3 is built from 16 residues. In DNA form, the CDR3 reads TGTGCCATCAGCCCCTTAGGGACAGGGATCTACAATGAGCAGTTCTTC. Translated, it gives CAISPLGTGIYNEQFF.

The chain has TRBV6-1 and TRBJ2-1, with 10 bases matching TRBD2. The CDR3 loop spans 14 amino acids. Germline loops: CDR1 MNHNS, CDR2 SASEGT. V was pared by 7 bases and J by 3 bases, with 3 bases of the junction left unmatched. The CDR3 DNA sequence: TGTGCCAGCACTCGGACTAGCGGCTACAATGAGCAGTTCTTC. Translation gives CASTRTSGYNEQFF.

The chain joins TRBV6-1 to TRBJ1-1, with 7 nucleotides matching TRBD1. The germline V gene encodes CDR1 MNHNS and CDR2 SASEGT. V lost 4 bases, J lost 3 bases, and 8 bases stayed unmatched. This CDR3 region has 15 residues. CDR3 sequence (DNA): TGTGCCAGCAGTGGCAACAGGGGCCGGGACACTGAAGCTTTCTTT. This encodes CASSGNRGRDTEAFF.

The gene calls are TRBV7-9 and TRBJ2-1; TRBD2 matches 7 bases. Germline trimming cut 1 base from V and 5 bases from J; bases unmatched to any gene: 2. In germline, CDR1 is SEHNR, CDR2 FQNEAQ (reference sequence). The length of the CDR3 is 14 residues. This chain's CDR3 is CASSLGLADNEQFF. The CDR3 DNA reads TGTGCCAGCAGCTTAGGACTAGCTGACAATGAGCAGTTCTTC. Based on the CDR3 plus reference TRBV7-9 and TRBJ2-1, the full variable domain is DTGVSQNPRHKITKRGQNVTFRCDPISEHNRLYWYRQTLGQGPEFLTYFQNEAQLEKSRLLSDRFSAERPKGSFSTLEIQRTEQGDSAMYLCASSLGLADNEQFFGPGTRLTVL.

This chain connects TRBV4-1 to TRBJ2-2; 7 bases agree with TRBD2. Germline lookup yields CDR1 MGHRA and CDR2 YSYEKL. This CDR3 has 14 residues. With V trimmed by 1 base and J by 7 bases, 3 bases remained unmatched. The chain's CDR3 is CASSQAGGSGELFF. The CDR3, as DNA: TGCGCCAGCAGCCAAGCGGGCGGGAGCGGGGAGCTGTTTTTT.

The chain joins TRBV2 to TRBJ1-5, with 9 bases that match TRBD1. Trimming removed 6 bases from V and 7 bases from J; junction bases left unmatched: 4. The germline V gene has CDR1 SNHLY and CDR2 FYNNEI. This CDR3 comprises 13 residues. The CDR3 nucleotides read TGTGCCAGCAGACGACAGGGGGGCCAGCCCCAGCATTTT. This gives the protein CASRRQGGQPQHF.

On this clone: One end of the junction varies from germline; a read error may be responsible. The chain carries TRBV7-9 and TRBJ1-6; D gene ambiguous. CDR1 and CDR2 (germline): SEHNR, FQNEAQ (reference sequence). There are 17 residues in the CDR3. The CDR3 is CSSSLYILTETYSPLHF. As DNA, the CDR3 is TGTTCCAGCAGCTTATACATCCTGACGGAGACTTATTCACCCCTCCACTTT.

The rearrangement joins TRBV15 to TRBJ1-5; TRBD1 matches at 7 bases. CDR1 and CDR2 from the germline V gene are LNHNV and YYDKDF (reference sequence). The junction had 8 bases not matched to a gene; V was cut back by 3 bases and J by 6 bases. This CDR3 spans 15 amino acids. The CDR3 spells CATSSPTGTAQPQHF. As DNA, the CDR3 is TGTGCCACCAGCAGTCCGACCGGGACAGCTCAGCCCCAGCATTTT.

CDR3 nucleotide sequence: TGCGCCAGCAGCCAAGGTAGCGGACCCGATTACAATGAGCAGTTCTTC. Translating gives CASSQGSGPDYNEQFF. The chain joins TRBV4-1 to TRBJ2-1; D is possibly TRBD2 (6 bases). The germline CDR1 and CDR2 sequences are MGHRA and YSYEKL. The length of the CDR3 is 16 residues. Trimming took off 1 base at V and 4 bases at J, with 14 bases between the two ends.

This chain uses TRBV7-2 with TRBJ2-7; 8 nucleotides align to TRBD2. The CDR3 covers 13 residues. V lost 5 bases, J lost 6 bases, and 6 bases stayed unmatched. Germline CDR1 reads SGHTA; CDR2 reads FQGNSA. CDR3 nucleotides: TGTGCCAGCAGCAGACTCGGGGGGGGCGAGCAGTACTTC. Encoded protein: CASSRLGGGEQYF.

The chain employs TRBV7-3 and TRBJ2-1; tentative D call: TRBD2 (5 bases). V shed 4 bases and J shed 8 bases, with 12 bases lying between them. The CDR3 extends over 13 amino acids. Germline-derived CDR1 and CDR2 are SGHTA and FQGTGA. The CDR3 DNA sequence: TGTGCCAGCAGCTCGCTGGGTAGCGATGAGCAGTTCTTC. It yields the protein CASSSLGSDEQFF.